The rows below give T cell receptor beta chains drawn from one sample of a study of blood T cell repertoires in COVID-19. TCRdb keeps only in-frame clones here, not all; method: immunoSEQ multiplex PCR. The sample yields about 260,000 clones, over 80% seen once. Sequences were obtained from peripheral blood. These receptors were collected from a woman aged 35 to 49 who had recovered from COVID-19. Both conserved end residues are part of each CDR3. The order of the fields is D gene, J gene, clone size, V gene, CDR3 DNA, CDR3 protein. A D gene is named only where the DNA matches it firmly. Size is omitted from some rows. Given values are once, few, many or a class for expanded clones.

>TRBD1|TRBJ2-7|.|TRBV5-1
TGCGCCAGCAGCTTGCACCGGGACAGCGGCTACGAGCAGTACTTC
CASSLHRDSGYEQYF
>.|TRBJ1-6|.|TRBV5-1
TGCGCCAGCAGCAGAGACAGCCACTATAATTCACCCCTCCACTTT
CASSRDSHYNSPLHF
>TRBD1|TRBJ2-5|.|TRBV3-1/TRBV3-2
TGTGCCAGCAGCCAGGGACAGGTTCTCCCCACGGGGGAGACCCAGTACTTC
CASSQGQVLPTGETQYF
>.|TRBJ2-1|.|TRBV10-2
TGCGCCAGCACCAGCTCCTACAATGAGCAGTTCTTC
CASTSSYNEQFF
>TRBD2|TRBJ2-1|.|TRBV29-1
TGCAGCTTTACTAGCGGGCCCTACAATGAGCAGTTCTTC
CSFTSGPYNEQFF
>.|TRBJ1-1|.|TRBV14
TGTGCCAGCAGCCAAGATCGGGGGGATGAAGCTTTCTTT
CASSQDRGDEAFF
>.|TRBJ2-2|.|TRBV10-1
TGCGCCAGCAGAGGAGGAACCGGGGAGCTGTTTTTT
CASRGGTGELFF
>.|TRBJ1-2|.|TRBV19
TGTGCCAGTACTATATCATGGGACACAGGCGGCTACACCTTC
CASTISWDTGGYTF
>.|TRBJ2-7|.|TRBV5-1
TGCGCCAGCACATTGCGACCTCAGGGCTACGAGCAGTACTTC
CASTLRPQGYEQYF
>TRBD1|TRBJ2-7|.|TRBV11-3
TGTGCCAGCAGCTTAGCGGGGACAGACTACGAGCAGTACTTC
CASSLAGTDYEQYF
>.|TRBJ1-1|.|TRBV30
TGTGCCTGGAGTGATTACAGGTGGGGTTCTGAAGCTTTCTTT
CAWSDYRWGSEAFF
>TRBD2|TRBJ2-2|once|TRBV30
TGTGCCTGGGGAGGACTAGCGGGGGGTCACACCGGGGAGCTGTTTTTT
CAWGGLAGGHTGELFF
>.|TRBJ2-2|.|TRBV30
TGTGCCTGGAGGGTAGATTACACCGGGGAGCTGTTTTTT
CAWRVDYTGELFF
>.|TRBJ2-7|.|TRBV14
TGTGCCAGCAGCCAAGGCGAGTTGAGGGAGCAGTACTTC
CASSQGELREQYF
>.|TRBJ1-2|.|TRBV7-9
TGTGCCAGCAGCTTAGCGGGACTTTCACACTATGGCTACACCTTC
CASSLAGLSHYGYTF
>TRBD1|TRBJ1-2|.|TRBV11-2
TGTGCCAGCAGCAAGCGGACAGGGGGCGCTAACTATGGCTACACCTTC
CASSKRTGGANYGYTF
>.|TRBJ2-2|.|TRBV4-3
TGCGCCAGCAGCCACGAATACCGACAGAACACCGGGGAGCTGTTTTTT
CASSHEYRQNTGELFF
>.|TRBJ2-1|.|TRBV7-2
TGTGCCAGCAGCCTTCGTTGGGCAGAGCAGTTCTTC
CASSLRWAEQFF
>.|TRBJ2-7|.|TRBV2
TGTGCCAGCAGTGAACAGGCCGCCTACGAGCAGTACTTC
CASSEQAAYEQYF
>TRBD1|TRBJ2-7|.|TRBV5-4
TGTGCCAGCACTCCGGACAGGGTAGGAGAGCAGTACTTC
CASTPDRVGEQYF
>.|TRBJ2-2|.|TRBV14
TGTGCCAGCAGCCAAGGCGGGAACACCGGGGAGCTGTTTTTT
CASSQGGNTGELFF
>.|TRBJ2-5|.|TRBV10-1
TGCGCCAGCAGCCGCGGAGCGCAAGAGACCCAGTACTTC
CASSRGAQETQYF
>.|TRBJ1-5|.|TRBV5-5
TGTGCCAGCAGCCCAGGGTCCCAGCCCCAGCATTTT
CASSPGSQPQHF
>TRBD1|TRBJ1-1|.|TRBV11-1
TGTGCCAGCAGCCCCCGAGGACAGGGAAGGAGAACTGAAGCTTTCTTT
CASSPRGQGRRTEAFF
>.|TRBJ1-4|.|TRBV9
TGTGCCAGCAGCGTCCCCCCTCTCTTCCGGCAGGGGAGACCCTCAACTAATGAAAAACTGTTTTTT
CASSVPPLFRQGRPSTNEKLFF
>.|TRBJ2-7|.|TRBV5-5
TGTGCCAGCAGCCAAACCCCCGGGTCCTCCTACGAGCAGTACTTC
CASSQTPGSSYEQYF
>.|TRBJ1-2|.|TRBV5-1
TGCGCCAGCAGCTTGGGACAGGCGCCGTACTATGGCTACACCTTC
CASSLGQAPYYGYTF
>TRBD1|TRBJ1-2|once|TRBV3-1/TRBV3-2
TGTGCCAGCAGACATATCCGGGACAGGGCGGCCGACTACACCTTC
CASRHIRDRAADYTF
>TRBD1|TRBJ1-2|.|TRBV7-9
TGTGCCAGCAGCTCCCCCCGGACAGGGCCGGAATCCATAGGCGGCTACACCTTC
CASSSPRTGPESIGGYTF
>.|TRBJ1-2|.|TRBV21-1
TGTGCCAGCAGCTCCCCGGACAGGATCTATGGCTACACCTTC
CASSSPDRIYGYTF
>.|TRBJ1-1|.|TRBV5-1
TGCGCCAGCAGCTTGGCCACGGGGGGTCTTCGGAATGAAGCTTTCTTT
CASSLATGGLRNEAFF
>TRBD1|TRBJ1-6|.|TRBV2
TGTGCCAGCAGTGACCCTTTGACAGGGGATCCCAATTCACCCCTCCACTTT
CASSDPLTGDPNSPLHF
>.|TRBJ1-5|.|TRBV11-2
TGTGCCAGCAGCCCCGGTTCTCAGCCCCAGCATTTT
CASSPGSQPQHF
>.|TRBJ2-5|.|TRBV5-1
TGCGCCAGCAGCACGCAGGGACACCTCCAAGAGACCCAGTACTTC
CASSTQGHLQETQYF
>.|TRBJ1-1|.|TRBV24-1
TGTGCCACCAGTGATTCGACGGGAAGGGAAGCTTTCTTT
CATSDSTGREAFF
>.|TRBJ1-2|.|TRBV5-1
TGCGCCAGCAGCGTTGCGGCAGGGTTCGTCCCATATGGCTACACCTTC
CASSVAAGFVPYGYTF